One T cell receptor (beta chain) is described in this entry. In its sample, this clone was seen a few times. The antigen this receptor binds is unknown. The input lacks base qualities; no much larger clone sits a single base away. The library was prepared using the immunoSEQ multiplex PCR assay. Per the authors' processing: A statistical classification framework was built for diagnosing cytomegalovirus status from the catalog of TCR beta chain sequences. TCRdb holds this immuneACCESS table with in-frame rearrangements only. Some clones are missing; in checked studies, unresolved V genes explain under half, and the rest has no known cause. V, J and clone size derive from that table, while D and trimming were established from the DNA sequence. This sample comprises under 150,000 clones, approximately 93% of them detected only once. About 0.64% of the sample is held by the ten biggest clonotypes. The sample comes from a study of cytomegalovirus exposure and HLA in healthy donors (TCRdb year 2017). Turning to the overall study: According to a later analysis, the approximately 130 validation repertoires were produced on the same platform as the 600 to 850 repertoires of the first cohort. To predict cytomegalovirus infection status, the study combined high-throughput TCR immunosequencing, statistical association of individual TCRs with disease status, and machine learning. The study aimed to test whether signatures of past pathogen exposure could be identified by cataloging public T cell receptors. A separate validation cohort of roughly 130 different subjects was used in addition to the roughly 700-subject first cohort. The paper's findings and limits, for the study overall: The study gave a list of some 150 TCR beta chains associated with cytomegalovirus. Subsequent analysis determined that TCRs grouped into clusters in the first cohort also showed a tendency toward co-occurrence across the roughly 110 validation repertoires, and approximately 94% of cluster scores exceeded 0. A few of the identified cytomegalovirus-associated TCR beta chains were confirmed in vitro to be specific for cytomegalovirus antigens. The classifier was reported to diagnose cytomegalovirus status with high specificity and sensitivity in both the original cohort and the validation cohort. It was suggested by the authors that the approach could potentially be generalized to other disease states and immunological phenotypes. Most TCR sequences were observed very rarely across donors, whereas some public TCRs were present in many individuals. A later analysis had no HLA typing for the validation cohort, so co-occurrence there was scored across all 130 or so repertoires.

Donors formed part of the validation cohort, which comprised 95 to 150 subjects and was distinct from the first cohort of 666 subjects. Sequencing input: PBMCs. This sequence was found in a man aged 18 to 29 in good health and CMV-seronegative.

The CDR3 sequence is CATHRESQETQYF. The nucleotide sequence is given as TGTGCCACCCACCGGGAATCACAAGAGACCCAGTACTTC. The sequence is built from TRBV6-1 and TRBJ2-5; TRBD2 is perhaps the D gene, given 5 matching bases. The CDR3 spans 13 residues, from the cysteine through the phenylalanine. Just CDR3 DNA is preserved here, 39 bases in frame from base 1. Per the germline V gene, MNHNS is the CDR1 and SASEGT is the CDR2. Trimming takes 10 bases from V and 2 bases from J, and the germline ends sit 14 bases apart.